This TCR beta chain was observed in a study of blood T cells in healthy people across ages. General study findings and limits: The study found TCR beta diversity correlated strongly with naive T cell percentage. Versus aged donors, long-lived donors had higher diversity and more naive CD4+ cells.

Concerning this clonotype: Its antigen remains unidentified.

The V segment lost 2 bases and the J segment 8 bases; nucleotides outside the gene matches: 4. This CDR3 region has 13 residues. CDR1 is KGHSH and CDR2 is LQKENI in the germline V gene. The authors ran a second PCR of roughly 6 to 11 cycles using a sample-barcoded 5' primer and a J-beta primer mix. Every single cDNA molecule received a tag from a template-switch adaptor with 12 random nucleotides. TCRdb reprocessed the 5' RACE reads via MiXCR and lists one record per CDR3 protein. The repertoire has about 1.7 million distinct CDR3 sequences, 28% of them found once; the top ten carry 7.7%. The origin of this receptor is a woman in her 30s in good health. The chain has TRBV18 and TRBJ1-2, with 8 nucleotides matching TRBD1. The specimen sequenced was blood. The CDR3 region is CASSPTTGEGYTF. The CDR3, as DNA: TGTGCCAGCTCACCAACGACAGGGGAAGGCTACACCTTC.